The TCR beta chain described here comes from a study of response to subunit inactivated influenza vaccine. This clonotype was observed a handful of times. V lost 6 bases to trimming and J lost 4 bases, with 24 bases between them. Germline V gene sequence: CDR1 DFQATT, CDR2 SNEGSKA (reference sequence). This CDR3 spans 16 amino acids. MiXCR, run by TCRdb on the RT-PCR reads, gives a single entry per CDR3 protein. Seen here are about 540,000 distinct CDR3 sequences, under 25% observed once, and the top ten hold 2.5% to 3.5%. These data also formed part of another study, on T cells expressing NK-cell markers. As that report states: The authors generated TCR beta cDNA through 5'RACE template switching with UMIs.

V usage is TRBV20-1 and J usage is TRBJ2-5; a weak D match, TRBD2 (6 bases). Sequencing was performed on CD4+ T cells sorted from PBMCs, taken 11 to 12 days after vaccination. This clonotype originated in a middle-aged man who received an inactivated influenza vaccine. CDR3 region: CSADGTLSPGRETQYF. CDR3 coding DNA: TGCAGTGCAGACGGGACTCTCTCACCCGGACGAGAGACCCAGTACTTC.